This T cell receptor (beta chain) is drawn from a study of T cell repertoires in cytomegalovirus infection. Study information: Well-studied HLA-B-restricted epitopes and recently identified HLA-C-restricted epitopes of CMV were both used in the study. An indication of both CMV infection and matching HLA type came from public TCR beta signatures. Study findings and constraints: The study identified carriers of CMV plus the relevant HLA from cumulative public TCR beta family frequency. Dominant in the ex vivo response were TCR beta clonotypes restricted by HLA-C and specific for CMV.

TCRdb analysed the reads with MiXCR anew, one entry per CDR3 protein. Of approximately 1,000,000 distinct CDR3 sequences in the sample, under 40% were seen once. This clonotype came up a few times. Antigen unknown. V was pared by 7 bases and J by 7 bases, with 13 bases between. The CDR3 sequence is 13 residues long. This clonotype originated in a human donor in good health (CMV status not recorded). Some clones in this sample may be carry-over from other donors' samples. The sample in question was cultured CD8+ T cells from PBMCs, obtained from culture after CMV antigen stimulation. This chain links TRBV12-3 or TRBV12-4 with TRBJ2-2, with D tentatively TRBD2 (6 bases). DNA of the CDR3: TGTGCCAGCAAAGGAGGGGCCGGCGGGGAGCTGTTTTTT. Amino acid sequence: CASKGGAGGELFF.